These 27 T cell receptor beta chains came from one sample sequenced in a study of cytomegalovirus exposure and HLA in healthy donors. Amplification used 60 Vbeta primers and 13 Jbeta primers. Profiled with immunoSEQ multiplex PCR; TCRdb holds only in-frame clones, not every one. The sample consists of 170,000 or so clones, 75% to 85% of them appearing once. Sequencing was carried out using PBMCs. The receptors were sampled from a woman aged 60-75 years in good health and CMV-seropositive.

The chain joins TRBV5-1 to TRBJ2-5; 8 positions match TRBD2. Germline loops: CDR1 SGHRS, CDR2 YFSETQ. The CDR3 totals 16 residues. V lost 0 bases to trimming and J lost 6 bases; unmatched junction nucleotides: 10. The CDR3 reads CASSLGREGLMKTQYF. Written as DNA, the CDR3 is TGCGCCAGCAGCTTGGGTCGGGAGGGCCTAATGAAGACCCAGTACTTC. The full variable domain, in which reference TRBV5-1 and TRBJ2-5 provide the parts outside the CDR3, is KAGVTQTPRYLIKTRGQQVTLSCSPISGHRSVSWYQQTPGQGLQFLFEYFSETQRNKGNFPGRFSGRQFSNSRSEMNVSTLELGDSALYLCASSLGREGLMKTQYFGPGTRLLVL.

The V and J genes are TRBV2 and TRBJ2-7; 8 bases map to TRBD2. V lost 8 bases and J lost 4; bases outside the gene matches: 4. The germline V gene encodes CDR1 SNHLY and CDR2 FYNNEI. There are 12 residues in the CDR3. The CDR3 coding sequence is TGTGCCAGCCGCGGGGGGCCTTACGAGCAGTACTTC. Protein: CASRGGPYEQYF.

The chain combines TRBV5-6 with TRBJ2-3; a weak D match, TRBD1 (6 bases). The CDR3 contains 15 residues. In germline, CDR1 is SGHDT, CDR2 YYEEEE. The ends were cut back, 1 base at V and 0 bases at J, with 9 bases in the middle. This CDR3 reads CASSLRGSSTDTQYF. The DNA of the CDR3 is TGTGCCAGCAGCTTGAGGGGGTCGAGCACAGATACGCAGTATTTT.

A word on this clone: Compared with germline, one end of the junction differs, possibly owing to a read error. This CDR3 reads CASSVGQGSSGANGLTF. In DNA form, the CDR3 reads TGTGCCAGCAGCGTCGGACAGGGGAGCTCTGGGGCCAACGGCCTGACTTTC. The rearrangement links TRBV9 to TRBJ2-6, with TRBD1 matching over 9 bases. The germline V gene has CDR1 SGDLS and CDR2 YYNGEE. The CDR3 consists of 17 residues.

The chain employs TRBV19 and TRBJ1-5; TRBD1 matches at 8 bases. Germline CDR1 and CDR2: LNHDA and SQIVND (reference sequence). The CDR3 has 16 residues. V trimming: 4 bases; J trimming: 2 bases; junction bases outside the gene matches: 7. As DNA, the CDR3 is TGTGCCAGTAGTAGGATCAACAGGGGGGGCAATCAGCCCCAGCATTTT. Protein: CASSRINRGGNQPQHF.

This chain connects TRBV6-1 to TRBJ1-3; no clear D. Germline CDR1 MNHNS, CDR2 SASEGT. The CDR3 runs 13 residues. V was pared by 7 bases and J by 0 bases, with 7 bases between. This CDR3 is CASTPNSGNTIYF. For the CDR3, the DNA is TGTGCCAGCACCCCCAACTCTGGAAACACCATATATTTT.

This clone was counted between two and nine times. The genes are TRBV7-9 and TRBJ1-5, with D possibly TRBD1 on 6 matching bases. V was cut by 3 bases and J by 2 bases, with 17 bases left in between. The CDR3 consists of 17 residues. Germline lookup yields CDR1 SEHNR and CDR2 FQNEAQ (reference sequence). CDR3 nucleotides: TGTGCCAGCAGCTTGTTGGGCAGGGGTGGTGGCAATCAGCCCCAGCATTTT. Translated, it gives CASSLLGRGGGNQPQHF.

Here the CDR3 reads CASKRNRDQPQHF. CDR3 DNA: TGTGCCAGCAAAAGAAACAGAGATCAGCCCCAGCATTTT. The chain employs TRBV6-5 and TRBJ1-5; no firm D call. Germline V gene data show CDR1 as MNHEY and CDR2 as SVGAGI. This CDR3 comprises 13 residues. Between the trimmed V and J ends, which lost 7 bases and 5 bases, there was a span of 12 bases.

V gene TRBV7-3 combines with J gene TRBJ2-3; 7 nucleotides agree with TRBD1. The length of the CDR3 is 13 residues. V lost 5 bases to trimming and J lost 5 bases; unmatched junction nucleotides: 4. Germline values: CDR1 SGHTA, CDR2 FQGTGA. The CDR3 protein is CASSIDREDTQYF. Written as DNA, the CDR3 is TGTGCCAGCAGCATCGACAGGGAAGATACGCAGTATTTT. The variable domain in full, completed from reference TRBV7-3 and TRBJ2-3, reads GAGVSQTPSNKVTEKGKYVELRCDPISGHTALYWYRQSLGQGPEFLIYFQGTGAADDSGLPNDRFFAVRPEGSVSTLKIQRTERGDSAVYLCASSIDREDTQYFGPGTRLTVL.

The table lists this clone with a count of one. The chain recombines TRBV29-1 with TRBJ1-2; no definite D call. Trimming stripped 4 bases from V and 6 bases from J, with 12 bases between. Germline V CDR1 and CDR2: SQVTM, ANQGSEA. The CDR3 sequence is 12 residues long. CDR3 in amino acids: CSVADSVHGYTF. The DNA for the CDR3 is TGCAGCGTTGCGGACTCGGTCCATGGCTACACCTTC.

The genes are TRBV6-5 and TRBJ2-7; D may be TRBD1 (6 bases). CDR1 is MNHEY and CDR2 is SVGAGI in the germline V gene. Trimming pared 2 bases from V and 3 bases from J, leaving 14 bases between. The CDR3 sequence is 15 residues long. DNA of the CDR3: TGTGCCAGCAGTTACGGGATCTCAGGGGACTACGAGCAGTACTTC. This encodes CASSYGISGDYEQYF.

CDR3 coding DNA: TGCGCCAGCAGCCAACCCCGGGACAGAAGCTCCTACGAGCAGTACTTC. It encodes CASSQPRDRSSYEQYF. This chain connects TRBV4-1 to TRBJ2-7; 7 bases agree with TRBD1. The CDR3 has 16 amino acids. The germline gives CDR1 MGHRA, CDR2 YSYEKL. The J segment lost 0 bases and the V segment lost 2 bases, leaving 7 bases of the junction unmatched.

This chain uses TRBV15 with TRBJ2-2; weak D call: TRBD1 (7 bases). This CDR3 comprises 14 residues. Germline V gene sequence: CDR1 LNHNV, CDR2 YYDKDF (reference sequence). V was shortened by 5 bases and J by 5 bases, with 12 bases between the two germline ends. The CDR3 sequence is CATSVSGGTGELFF. CDR3 DNA: TGTGCCACCAGCGTCTCAGGGGGGACCGGGGAGCTGTTTTTT.

The chain uses TRBV6-1 and TRBJ2-2; TRBD2 matches 8 bases. The CDR3 sequence is 15 residues long. The germline CDR1 and CDR2 sequences are MNHNS and SASEGT. V gave up 7 bases and J gave up 5 bases; unmatched junction bases: 9. The CDR3 loop is CASTPGLAGTGELFF. CDR3 coding DNA: TGTGCCAGCACTCCAGGACTAGCAGGGACCGGGGAGCTGTTTTTT.

CDR3 DNA: TGTGCCAGCAGCTCCTACAGGGGGCGGAACACTGAAGCTTTCTTT. Protein sequence: CASSSYRGRNTEAFF. The chain recombines TRBV7-8 with TRBJ1-1; 9 bases map to TRBD1. The ends lost 4 bases at V and 1 base at J; junction bases unmatched: 4. The CDR3 loop spans 15 amino acids. CDR1 and CDR2 (germline): SGHVS, FQNEAQ.

This clone was recorded once. One end of the junction fails to match germline, which may point to a read error. This rearrangement joins TRBV5-1 to TRBJ2-6, with TRBD1 identical over 7 bases. There are 20 residues in the CDR3. From germline, CDR1 is SGHRS and CDR2 YFSETQ. Here the CDR3 DNA reads TGCGCCAGCAGCTTGAACCACCGGAGGACAGGAGTCTCTGGGGCCAACGGCCTGACTTTC. As protein: CASSLNHRRTGVSGANGLTF.

The CDR3 loop reads CASNSGSNTDTQYF. The CDR3 region has the DNA TGTGCCAGCAACAGCGGGAGCAATACAGATACGCAGTATTTT. V gene TRBV9 combines with J gene TRBJ2-3, with 8 bases matching TRBD2. J was trimmed by 3 bases and V by 6 bases; bases with no gene match: 6. This CDR3 spans 14 amino acids. The germline V gene has CDR1 SGDLS and CDR2 YYNGEE.

This clone has a handful of counts. This chain uses TRBV6-5 with TRBJ1-5; TRBD1 matches 8 bases. The V and J ends lost 6 bases and 6 bases, in that order; junction bases with no gene match: 4. CDR3 length: 13 amino acids. CDR1 is MNHEY and CDR2 is SVGAGI in the germline V gene. CDR3 coding DNA: TGTGCCAGCAGCATCAGGGGGCTTCAGCCCCAGCATTTT. Translated: CASSIRGLQPQHF.

V and J are TRBV5-4 and TRBJ1-3, with TRBD1 as a possible D gene (5 bases). V was shortened by 3 bases and J by 1 base, with 14 bases between the two germline ends. CDR3 size: 16 residues. Germline V lookup: CDR1 SGHNT, CDR2 YYREEE (reference sequence). CDR3: CASSSGGVVSGNTIYF. The CDR3 DNA is TGTGCCAGCAGCTCGGGAGGGGTGGTGTCTGGAAACACCATATATTTT.

The J gene is TRBJ2-5, the V gene TRBV19; no definite D call. There are 12 residues in the CDR3. CDR1 and CDR2 (germline): LNHDA, SQIVND (reference sequence). V was cut by 3 bases and J by 5 bases, with 7 bases left in between. As DNA, the CDR3 is TGTGCCAGTAGTATGAGGATGGAGACCCAGTACTTC. Translating it yields CASSMRMETQYF. The full variable domain, completed using reference TRBV19 and TRBJ2-5, is DGGITQSPKYLFRKEGQNVTLSCEQNLNHDAMYWYRQDPGQGLRLIYYSQIVNDFQKGDIAEGYSVSREKKESFPLTVTSAQKNPTAFYLCASSMRMETQYFGPGTRLLVL.

The V and J genes are TRBV19 and TRBJ1-3; no reliable D call. Deletions cut 7 bases from V and 4 bases from J, with 11 bases between. The CDR3 has 13 residues. The germline CDR1 and CDR2 sequences are LNHDA and SQIVND (reference sequence). This chain's CDR3 is CASTFQRGNTIYF. CDR3 nucleotides: TGTGCCAGTACCTTTCAGAGGGGAAACACCATATATTTT. Together with reference TRBV19 and TRBJ1-3, the CDR3 gives the full variable domain: DGGITQSPKYLFRKEGQNVTLSCEQNLNHDAMYWYRQDPGQGLRLIYYSQIVNDFQKGDIAEGYSVSREKKESFPLTVTSAQKNPTAFYLCASTFQRGNTIYFGEGSWLTVV.

The rearrangement uses TRBV28 and TRBJ1-1, with 10 positions matching TRBD1. J lost 1 base, V lost 5 bases, and 1 base had no gene match. In germline, CDR1 is MDHEN, CDR2 SYDVKM. CDR3 length: 14 residues. The CDR3 DNA sequence: TGTGCCAGCAGTCGGACAGGGGGGAACACTGAAGCTTTCTTT. It specifies CASSRTGGNTEAFF. The full variable domain, rest sourced from reference TRBV28 and TRBJ1-1, is DVKVTQSSRYLVKRTGEKVFLECVQDMDHENMFWYRQDPGLGLRLIYFSYDVKMKEKGDIPEGYSVSREKKERFSLILESASTNQTSMYLCASSRTGGNTEAFFGQGTRLTVV.

The V and J genes are TRBV4-2 and TRBJ2-2; 13 nucleotides agree with TRBD2. This CDR3 has 19 amino acids. V trimming: 1 base; J trimming: 2 bases; junction bases outside the gene matches: 7. Germline V lookup: CDR1 LGHNA, CDR2 YNFKEQ. CDR3 in DNA: TGTGCCAGCAGCCAAGGAGGATTGGGACTAGCGGGAAACACCGGGGAGCTGTTTTTT. Translation: CASSQGGLGLAGNTGELFF.

The V call is TRBV28, the J call TRBJ1-2; no firm D call. The CDR3 sequence is 14 residues long. The germline V and J ends were trimmed by 2 bases and 4 bases, with 11 bases remaining between them. Germline CDR1 is MDHEN and CDR2 is SYDVKM. DNA for the CDR3: TGTGCCAGCAGTTTAGTGGGAGGGTTCTATGGCTACACCTTC. Encoded protein: CASSLVGGFYGYTF.

The chain combines TRBV5-1 with TRBJ2-7; 10 bases line up with TRBD2. Germline trimming cut 0 bases from V and 6 bases from J; bases unmatched to any gene: 12. This CDR3 is built from 17 residues. Germline V gene sequence: CDR1 SGHRS, CDR2 YFSETQ. The CDR3 nucleotides are TGCGCCAGCAGCTTGGATGGGGGAGCGGGGGGGTTCGGCGAGCAGTACTTC. Encoded protein: CASSLDGGAGGFGEQYF.

The chain links TRBV5-8 to TRBJ2-2, with D maybe TRBD1 (6 bases). The CDR3 consists of 15 residues. Germline lookup yields CDR1 SGHTS and CDR2 YDEGEE. V lost 5 bases, J lost 1 base, and 12 bases lay in between. The CDR3 DNA reads as TGTGCCAGCAGTCCCGGGACACTGAACACCGGGGAGCTGTTTTTT. Protein sequence: CASSPGTLNTGELFF.

The genes are TRBV30 and TRBJ1-1; D may be TRBD1 (6 bases). Germline values: CDR1 GTSNPN, CDR2 SVGIG (reference sequence). CDR3 length: 16 residues. The V end was cut by 1 base, the J end by 1 base, with 16 bases between. CDR3 bases: TGTGCCTGGAGTGAATCCCCCGGACAGCAGAACACTGAAGCTTTCTTT. Translation: CAWSESPGQQNTEAFF.